The 24 T cell receptor beta chains in this list originate from one sample, sequenced in a study of cytomegalovirus exposure and HLA in healthy donors. PCR employed 60 Vbeta and 13 Jbeta primers. Data came from immunoSEQ multiplex PCR; TCRdb stores just in-frame clones and leaves some out. The repertoire has roughly 99,000 clones, about 79% of them found once; the top ten carry approximately 3.4%. Sequenced: PBMCs. Receptors originate from a male donor in good health and CMV-seropositive.

The V and J genes are TRBV6-6 and TRBJ2-7; possible D gene TRBD2, 5 bases. This CDR3 comprises 14 residues. V dropped 4 bases and J dropped 4 bases, with 14 bases sitting between them. CDR1 is MNHNY and CDR2 is SVGAGI in the germline V gene (reference sequence). The CDR3 DNA reads as TGTGCCAGCAGTTCGCAGCGGCCAGCTTACGAGCAGTACTTC. Residues: CASSSQRPAYEQYF.

The chain has TRBV5-6 and TRBJ2-1; 10 bases align to TRBD2. Per germline, CDR1 SGHDT and CDR2 YYEEEE. V was pared by 4 bases and J by 7 bases, with 8 bases of the junction left unmatched. The CDR3 sequence is 15 residues long. CDR3 bases: TGTGCCAGCAGCCTCAGCGGGGGGGCCTGGAATGAGCAGTTCTTC. Amino acids: CASSLSGGAWNEQFF.

CDR3 coding DNA: TGTGCCAGCGCTAGGAGGGGGCTAGCGCCCGCCTACGAGCAGTACTTC. It codes for CASARRGLAPAYEQYF. The rearrangement uses TRBV6-6 and TRBJ2-7; a possible D gene is TRBD1 (7 bases). The germline V and J ends were trimmed by 8 bases and 2 bases, with 22 bases remaining between them. Germline CDR1 is MNHNY and CDR2 is SVGAGI (reference sequence). This CDR3 comprises 16 residues.

The chain joins TRBV4-3 to TRBJ1-1; possible D gene TRBD1, 5 bases. The V end was cut by 0 bases, the J end by 2 bases, with 16 bases between. Germline assignment: CDR1 LGHNA and CDR2 YSLEER. CDR3 length equals 17 residues. The DNA of the CDR3 is TGCGCCAGCAGCCAAGATCTTACAGGCACAACAAACACTGAAGCTTTCTTT. Protein product: CASSQDLTGTTNTEAFF.

The rearrangement joins TRBV5-1 to TRBJ1-4; D is ambiguous. This CDR3 is built from 13 residues. V shed 4 bases and J shed 5 bases, with 9 bases lying between them. Germline V CDR1 and CDR2: SGHRS, YFSETQ. In DNA form, the CDR3 reads TGCGCCAGCAGCCAGGAATCAAATGAAAAACTGTTTTTT. Translated, it gives CASSQESNEKLFF. Looking up the rest from reference TRBV5-1 and TRBJ1-4 gives the full variable domain: KAGVTQTPRYLIKTRGQQVTLSCSPISGHRSVSWYQQTPGQGLQFLFEYFSETQRNKGNFPGRFSGRQFSNSRSEMNVSTLELGDSALYLCASSQESNEKLFFGSGTQLSVL.

The chain combines TRBV5-1 with TRBJ1-1; no reliable D call. Per the germline V gene, CDR1 is SGHRS and CDR2 is YFSETQ. The CDR3 extends over 13 amino acids. The V and J ends lost 0 bases and 6 bases respectively, with 9 bases between them. The CDR3 here is CASSLDQTAEAFF. DNA of the CDR3: TGCGCCAGCAGCTTGGACCAAACGGCTGAAGCTTTCTTT.

V is TRBV19 and J is TRBJ2-4; D may be TRBD1 (6 bases). Germline V gene sequence: CDR1 LNHDA, CDR2 SQIVND (reference sequence). Between the trimmed V and J ends, which lost 6 bases and 8 bases, there was a span of 17 bases. This CDR3 has 14 residues. CDR3 sequence: CASSPYRDIDIQYF. The CDR3 region has the DNA TGTGCCAGTAGCCCGTACCGGGACATAGACATTCAGTACTTC.

V is TRBV30 and J is TRBJ1-2; 9 nucleotides line up with TRBD1. After removal of 0 bases from V and 2 bases from J, the junction contained 7 bases not matched to a gene. Germline V gene data show CDR1 as GTSNPN and CDR2 as SVGIG (reference sequence). CDR3 size: 16 residues. The CDR3 loop reads CAWSVRLGQGNYGYTF. CDR3 sequence (DNA): TGTGCCTGGAGTGTTCGCCTGGGACAGGGAAACTATGGCTACACCTTC. Looking up the rest from reference TRBV30 and TRBJ1-2 gives the full variable domain: SQTIHQWPATLVQPVGSPLSLECTVEGTSNPNLYWYRQAAGRGLQLLFYSVGIGQISSEVPQNLSASRPQDRQFILSSKKLLLSDSGFYLCAWSVRLGQGNYGYTFGSGTRLTVV.

In DNA form, the CDR3 reads TGCGCCAGCACCCCACAGGGGACGGCGACCTATGGCTACACCTTC. Amino acid sequence: CASTPQGTATYGYTF. V gene TRBV4-1 combines with J gene TRBJ1-2; TRBD1 aligns across 7 bases. In germline, CDR1 is MGHRA, CDR2 YSYEKL. The CDR3 totals 15 residues. V trimming: 7 bases; J trimming: 4 bases; junction bases outside the gene matches: 12.

This chain links TRBV2 with TRBJ1-1; D not certain. There are 12 residues in the CDR3. CDR1 SNHLY and CDR2 FYNNEI come from the germline V gene. Trimming removed 7 bases at V and 6 bases at J, with 12 bases between. The CDR3 bases are TGTGCCAGCACGTATTCTAGGTCTGAAGCTTTCTTT. Translation gives CASTYSRSEAFF.

The CDR3 DNA reads TGTGCCAGCAGTGAAGCGTCAGCGACCTCTGGAAACACCATATATTTT. It translates to CASSEASATSGNTIYF. The rearrangement joins TRBV25-1 to TRBJ1-3; D remains unclear. The CDR3 extends over 16 amino acids. Germline V gives CDR1 MGHDK, CDR2 SYGVNS. V was clipped by 2 bases and J by 0 bases, with 11 bases between them.

V gene TRBV5-4 combines with J gene TRBJ2-7; 11 nucleotides match TRBD1. The V segment lost 7 bases and the J segment 2 bases; nucleotides outside the gene matches: 11. The germline CDR1 and CDR2 sequences are SGHNT and YYREEE (reference sequence). The CDR3 is made up of 16 amino acids. The CDR3 here is CASLGQGAPLTYEQYF. The CDR3 DNA reads as TGTGCCAGCTTAGGACAGGGGGCACCGCTTACCTACGAGCAGTACTTC.

This clone was counted between two and nine times. The chain is built from TRBV7-9 and TRBJ1-1; D possibly corresponds to TRBD1 (6 bases). V was shortened by 3 bases and J by 1 base, with 12 bases between the two germline ends. CDR3 length: 15 amino acids. Germline values: CDR1 SEHNR, CDR2 FQNEAQ (reference sequence). CDR3 DNA sequence: TGTGCCAGCAGCTTCCAGGGGATTCCGAACACTGAAGCTTTCTTT. Amino acids: CASSFQGIPNTEAFF.

The V and J genes are TRBV7-6 and TRBJ1-1, with D possibly being TRBD1 (5 bases). This CDR3 is 15 amino acids long. Germline loops: CDR1 SGHVS, CDR2 FNYEAQ. Trimming cost V 5 bases and J 1 base, with 14 bases left between them. The chain's CDR3 is CASSDRRRANTEAFF. The CDR3 DNA reads as TGTGCCAGCAGCGACCGGCGCAGGGCGAACACTGAAGCTTTCTTT.

J is TRBJ1-5 and V is TRBV30; D ambiguous. CDR3 size: 14 residues. With 2 bases removed from V and 2 bases from J, the gap between germline ends came to 10 bases. Germline V lookup: CDR1 GTSNPN, CDR2 SVGIG (reference sequence). The DNA of the CDR3 is TGTGCCTGGAGTCCCGGGAGCGGCAATCAGCCCCAGCATTTT. It yields the protein CAWSPGSGNQPQHF. Full variable domain (remainder filled in from reference TRBV30 and TRBJ1-5): SQTIHQWPATLVQPVGSPLSLECTVEGTSNPNLYWYRQAAGRGLQLLFYSVGIGQISSEVPQNLSASRPQDRQFILSSKKLLLSDSGFYLCAWSPGSGNQPQHFGDGTRLSIL.

The chain has TRBV7-2 and TRBJ1-2, with unresolved D. The germline gives CDR1 SGHTA, CDR2 FQGNSA. The germline V and J ends were trimmed by 6 bases and 6 bases, with 17 bases remaining between them. The CDR3 has 14 residues. CDR3 DNA sequence: TGTGCCAGCAGTTTCGCCCGTGGGAGCGATGGCTACACCTTC. Amino acids: CASSFARGSDGYTF. The complete variable domain, with remaining parts taken from reference TRBV7-2 and TRBJ1-2, reads GAGVSQSPSNKVTEKGKDVELRCDPISGHTALYWYRQSLGQGLEFLIYFQGNSAPDKSGLPSDRFSAERTGGSVSTLTIQRTQQEDSAVYLCASSFARGSDGYTFGSGTRLTVV.

V usage is TRBV21-1 and J usage is TRBJ2-5; the tabulated D call, TRBD2, remains unverified against the DNA. TRBV21-1 is termed a pseudogene. This CDR3 comprises 16 residues. The CDR3 here is CASSKGLAGAQETQYF. DNA of the CDR3: TGTGCCAGCAGCAAAGGACTAGCGGGGGCCCAAGAGACCCAGTACTTC.

There are a few counts of this clone. This chain uses TRBV6-6 with TRBJ2-1; D unresolved. The length of the CDR3 is 16 residues. Trimming cost V 2 bases and J 0 bases, with 11 bases left between them. Germline CDR1 reads MNHNY; CDR2 reads SVGAGI (reference sequence). CDR3 region: CASSYLFPTSYNEQFF. CDR3 in DNA: TGTGCCAGCAGTTACCTCTTTCCTACCTCCTACAATGAGCAGTTCTTC.

The gene calls are TRBV11-3 and TRBJ1-1, with a tentative D call TRBD1 (5 bases). Germline V gene data show CDR1 as SGHNT and CDR2 as YENEEA. This CDR3 region has 15 residues. V lost 3 bases to trimming and J lost 5 bases, with 16 bases between them. Written as DNA, the CDR3 is TGTGCCAGCAGCTTTTTCGGGGGAGGAAGGACTGAAGCTTTCTTT. Encoded protein: CASSFFGGGRTEAFF.

V is TRBV6-5 and J is TRBJ2-6; no definite D call. The CDR3 spans 14 residues. Germline V lookup: CDR1 MNHEY, CDR2 SVGAGI. V was clipped by 7 bases and J by 3 bases, with 10 bases between them. The CDR3 region is CASMYSFGANVLTF. CDR3 DNA: TGTGCCAGCATGTACTCCTTTGGGGCCAACGTCCTGACTTTC.

This clone was seen only a few times. The rearrangement joins TRBV19 to TRBJ2-7, with 7 nucleotides matching TRBD1. Germline V gives CDR1 LNHDA, CDR2 SQIVND (reference sequence). V lost 4 bases and J lost 2; bases outside the gene matches: 5. This CDR3 region has 14 residues. The CDR3 bases are TGTGCCAGTAGTACCGCAGGGGGAGCCTACGAGCAGTACTTC. The encoded protein is CASSTAGGAYEQYF.

V gene TRBV6-5 combines with J gene TRBJ2-7, with D unclear. CDR1 is MNHEY and CDR2 is SVGAGI in the germline V gene. Trimming cost V 4 bases and J 0 bases, with 16 bases left between them. This CDR3 contains 16 residues. CDR3 in DNA: TGTGCCAGCAGTTTCACAATACAGACACCCTCCTACGAGCAGTACTTC. Amino acid sequence: CASSFTIQTPSYEQYF.

This sequence joins TRBV5-4 and TRBJ2-7, with D possibly TRBD1 on 5 matching bases. This CDR3 is built from 16 residues. Deletions cut 1 base from V and 0 bases from J, with 14 bases between. Per the germline V gene, CDR1 is SGHNT and CDR2 is YYREEE (reference sequence). In nucleotides, the CDR3 is TGTGCCAGCAGCTTGAGGAGTGGGGCCCTCTCCTACGAGCAGTACTTC. Amino acid sequence: CASSLRSGALSYEQYF.

In its sample, this clone was seen a few times. This rearrangement joins TRBV15 to TRBJ2-7, with 8 bases identical to TRBD2. Germline V gene sequence: CDR1 LNHNV, CDR2 YYDKDF (reference sequence). The ends lost 0 bases at V and 3 bases at J; junction bases unmatched: 1. The CDR3 is made up of 14 amino acids. Here the CDR3 DNA reads TGTGCCACCAGCAGAGAGGGACTAGTCTACGAGCAGTACTTC. Its protein is CATSREGLVYEQYF. The full variable domain, completed using reference TRBV15 and TRBJ2-7, is DAMVIQNPRYQVTQFGKPVTLSCSQTLNHNVMYWYQQKSSQAPKLLFHYYDKDFNNEADTPDNFQSRRPNTSFCFLDIRSPGLGDTAMYLCATSREGLVYEQYFGPGTRLTVT.